A selection of T cell receptor beta chains follows, all from one sample in a study of cytomegalovirus exposure and HLA in healthy donors. Measured with immunoSEQ multiplex PCR; TCRdb has only the in-frame clones, and not every one. This table has roughly 220,000 clones, approximately 68% appearing once. The sequenced material came from PBMCs. These receptor sequences come from a woman in her twenties or thirties in good health and CMV-seronegative. Both conserved end residues are part of each CDR3. D genes are given only for firm matches. The size field is filled for only some rows; it gives once, few, many or a size class.

d_gene | abundance | j_gene | v_gene | CDR3nt | CDR3aa
. | few | TRBJ1-1 | TRBV6-5 | TGTGCCAGCCTAAACGGACAAAACACTGAAGCTTTCTTT | CASLNGQNTEAFF
. | . | TRBJ1-5 | TRBV15 | TGTGCCACCAGCAGAGATCCGAGCGGGTTAGAGCCCCAGCATTTT | CATSRDPSGLEPQHF
TRBD2 | . | TRBJ2-7 | TRBV6-5 | TGTGCCAGCAGCCTCGTCTCTAGCGGGAGAAACGAGCAGTACTTC | CASSLVSSGRNEQYF
. | . | TRBJ2-1 | TRBV30 | TGTGCCTGGAGTGTACGGGACATACCTAACAATGAGCAGTTCTTC | CAWSVRDIPNNEQFF
. | . | TRBJ1-5 | TRBV6-1 | TGTGCCAGCAGTGCCGGGGATGGCAATCAGCCCCAGCATTTT | CASSAGDGNQPQHF
. | . | TRBJ2-2 | TRBV4-1 | TGCGCCAGCAGCGGGGCCGCGAACACCGGGGAGCTGTTTTTT | CASSGAANTGELFF
TRBD1 | . | TRBJ1-4 | TRBV5-4 | TGTGCCAGCAGCCCGGGACAGGGAAGAGGAACTAATGAAAAACTGTTTTTT | CASSPGQGRGTNEKLFF
TRBD2 | . | TRBJ2-5 | TRBV15 | TGTGCCACCAGCAGAGATTGGGCTAGCGGCCAAGAGACCCAGTACTTC | CATSRDWASGQETQYF
. | . | TRBJ2-6 | TRBV19 | TGTGCCAGTAGTTCCCTCGGGTTGGGGGCCAACGTCCTGACTTTC | CASSSLGLGANVLTF
. | . | TRBJ2-2 | TRBV7-6 | TGTGCCAGCAGCCCGACAACTGCGAACACCGGGGAGCTGTTTTTT | CASSPTTANTGELFF